This T cell receptor beta chain was profiled in a study of T cells in narcolepsy. Study context: Patients with NT1 or NT2 and healthy control donors were enrolled.

This CDR3 is built from 16 residues. Germline loops: CDR1 SGHAT, CDR2 FQNNGV. V lost 5 bases, J lost 3 bases, and 11 bases stayed unmatched. Profiled with immunoSEQ multiplex PCR; TCRdb holds only in-frame clones, not every one. The profile shows about 27,000 clones, about four fifths of them singletons. The V gene is TRBV11-2, the J gene TRBJ2-7; 9 bases map to TRBD1. Source material: CD45RA- memory CD4+ T cells from PBMCs. This TCR came from a human donor with narcolepsy. CDR3 in amino acids: CASSPISWDRVYEQYF. The CDR3 bases are TGTGCCAGCAGCCCGATTAGTTGGGACAGGGTCTACGAGCAGTACTTC.